The 30 T cell receptor beta chains listed next were all sequenced from one sample in a study of blood T cell repertoires in COVID-19. The assay was immunoSEQ multiplex PCR, and TCRdb's table has in-frame clones only and misses some. Altogether tens of thousands of clones are present, roughly 84% being singletons, with the ten largest covering about 4%. The sequencing input was peripheral blood. The receptors were gathered from a man older than 75 with active COVID-19.

V usage is TRBV5-6 and J usage is TRBJ1-2, with TRBD1 matching 7 bases. The CDR3 is 13 residues long. V dropped 2 bases and J dropped 14; count of bases not matched to a gene: 12. The germline V gene has CDR1 SGHDT and CDR2 YYEEEE. The CDR3 DNA reads as TGTGCCAGCAGCTTTCCCGACCGACAGGGATATACCTTC. It translates to CASSFPDRQGYTF. Complete variable domain (other parts from reference TRBV5-6 and TRBJ1-2): DAGVTQSPTHLIKTRGQQVTLRCSPKSGHDTVSWYQQALGQGPQFIFQYYEEEERQRGNFPDRFSGHQFPNYSSELNVNALLLGDSALYLCASSFPDRQGYTFGSGTRLTVV.

The genes are TRBV6-2 or TRBV6-3 and TRBJ2-1, with 11 bases matching TRBD2. Trimming cost V 2 bases and J 7 bases; bases outside gene matches: 7. Germline-derived CDR1 and CDR2 are MNHEY and SVGEGT. This CDR3 region has 16 residues. This chain's CDR3 is CASSYRVAGGWNEQFF. In DNA form, the CDR3 reads TGTGCCAGCAGTTACAGGGTAGCGGGAGGGTGGAATGAGCAGTTCTTC.

This chain connects TRBV19 to TRBJ1-1, with D perhaps matching TRBD1 (5 bases). V gave up 9 bases and J gave up 2 bases, with 10 bases separating them. Germline-derived CDR1 and CDR2 are LNHDA and SQIVND (reference sequence). The CDR3 is 12 residues long. The CDR3 DNA sequence: TGTGCCAGCTTCAGGGCTAACACTGAAGCTTTCTTT. Amino acids: CASFRANTEAFF.

V gene TRBV19 combines with J gene TRBJ2-4, with a possible D match to TRBD2 (5 bases). Germline V gives CDR1 LNHDA, CDR2 SQIVND (reference sequence). Trimming left V 5 bases short and J 2 bases short, with 10 bases between. The CDR3 length is 14 residues. The CDR3 is CASSPAGTKNIQYF. CDR3 coding DNA: TGTGCCAGTAGTCCGGCGGGTACCAAAAACATTCAGTACTTC.

The chain employs TRBV5-6 and TRBJ2-1; 12 nucleotides align to TRBD2. The trim removed 4 bases at V and 15 bases at J, leaving 5 bases unmatched. The CDR3 has 12 residues. The germline V gene has CDR1 SGHDT and CDR2 YYEEEE. CDR3 nucleotides: TGTGCCAGCAGCAGACTAGCGGGGGACCGGTTCTTC. Protein product: CASSRLAGDRFF.

The chain has TRBV28 and TRBJ1-1; no firm D call. V lost 6 bases to trimming and J lost 1 base, with 12 bases between them. This CDR3 comprises 14 residues. Germline V gives CDR1 MDHEN, CDR2 SYDVKM. CDR3: CASSPVQENTEAFF. CDR3 DNA sequence: TGTGCCAGCAGCCCAGTGCAGGAGAACACTGAAGCTTTCTTT.

With regard to this clone: Other DNA sequences within the sample encode an identical CDR3. V is TRBV28 and J is TRBJ1-5; 9 bases line up with TRBD1. Germline V CDR1 and CDR2: MDHEN, SYDVKM. The CDR3 has 14 amino acids. With 2 bases clipped from V and 7 bases from J, the junction kept 3 bases outside the gene matches. The CDR3 reads CASSLGQGFQPQHF. For the CDR3, the DNA is TGTGCCAGCAGTTTAGGACAGGGGTTCCAGCCCCAGCATTTT.

J is TRBJ2-1 and V is TRBV14, with 10 bases that match TRBD2. Unmatched junction bases numbered 2, after V lost 1 base and J lost 2 bases. The CDR3 has 16 residues. Per germline, CDR1 SGHDN and CDR2 FVKESK. CDR3 DNA sequence: TGTGCCAGCAGCCAAGCACTAGCGGGAACCTACAATGAGCAGTTCTTC. It specifies CASSQALAGTYNEQFF.

The chain couples TRBV27 to TRBJ2-3; 8 nucleotides agree with TRBD1. Trimming cost V 6 bases and J 1 base; bases outside gene matches: 6. The CDR3 is 15 residues long. Germline loops: CDR1 MNHEY, CDR2 SMNVEV (reference sequence). The DNA of the CDR3 is TGTGCCAGCAGCACCGGACAGGGAGGCACAGATACGCAGTATTTT. Translating gives CASSTGQGGTDTQYF.

V gene TRBV14 combines with J gene TRBJ2-1; 10 bases map to TRBD1. V trimming: 2 bases; J trimming: 4 bases; junction bases outside the gene matches: 5. The CDR3 sequence is 16 residues long. Germline loops: CDR1 SGHDN, CDR2 FVKESK. The CDR3 loop reads CASSQRDRGPYNEQFF. In DNA, the CDR3 is TGTGCCAGCAGCCAAAGGGACAGGGGACCGTACAATGAGCAGTTCTTC.

The CDR3, as DNA: TGCGCCAGCAGCCCAGGACAGGGAGGATTCTATGGCTACACCTTC. Residues: CASSPGQGGFYGYTF. This chain connects TRBV4-3 to TRBJ1-2; 8 bases are shared with TRBD1. V was clipped by 4 bases and J by 4 bases; unmatched bases: 8. Germline CDR1 and CDR2: LGHNA and YSLEER. The CDR3 is made up of 15 amino acids.

This rearrangement joins TRBV28 to TRBJ1-2; D is ambiguous. This CDR3 has 14 amino acids. V was clipped by 1 base and J by 4 bases, with 10 bases between them. Germline V CDR1 and CDR2: MDHEN, SYDVKM. CDR3 coding DNA: TGTGCCAGCAGTTTATCAGGCAGATCCTATGGCTACACCTTC. Its protein product is CASSLSGRSYGYTF.

The chain has TRBV7-9 and TRBJ2-1; 10 bases are a match to TRBD2. The CDR3 extends over 18 amino acids. Trimming at V came to 2 bases and at J to 9 bases, leaving 16 bases not matched to a gene. Germline V gene sequence: CDR1 SEHNR, CDR2 FQNEAQ (reference sequence). Written as DNA, the CDR3 is TGTGCCAGCAGCTTACCCCACCGACTAGCGGGTCTCCGGGGTGAGCAGTTCTTC. It codes for CASSLPHRLAGLRGEQFF.

This clone was seen a few times. This rearrangement joins TRBV6-7 to TRBJ1-1, with D possibly being TRBD1 (5 bases). TRBV6-7 has ORF status, its function being uncertain. Deletions cut 3 bases from V and 3 bases from J, with 23 bases between. The CDR3 covers 18 residues. This CDR3 reads CASSYTPDRRWWDTEAFF. The CDR3 nucleotides are TGTGCCAGCAGTTATACCCCTGACAGACGCTGGTGGGACACTGAAGCTTTCTTT.

The genes are TRBV5-4 and TRBJ2-7; TRBD2 matches 8 bases. The CDR3 length is 15 residues. From germline, CDR1 is SGHNT and CDR2 YYREEE (reference sequence). With 4 bases clipped from V and 3 bases from J, the junction kept 9 bases outside the gene matches. CDR3 DNA: TGTGCCAGCAGCCTAGAACTAGCGGAAAACTACGAGCAGTACTTC. It codes for CASSLELAENYEQYF.

This rearrangement joins TRBV11-2 to TRBJ1-2; 7 bases map to TRBD1. This CDR3 comprises 14 residues. CDR1 is SGHAT, CDR2 FQNNGV, per germline. V trimming: 5 bases; J trimming: 3 bases; junction bases outside the gene matches: 6. The CDR3, as DNA: TGTGCCAGCAGCCCGGGACAGTTTGACTATGGCTACACCTTC. This sequence encodes CASSPGQFDYGYTF.

This chain links TRBV4-3 with TRBJ2-3; 7 bases match TRBD2. Losses at the gene ends were 0 bases for V and 5 bases for J; bases not matched to a gene: 8. The CDR3 is 16 amino acids. Germline lookup yields CDR1 LGHNA and CDR2 YSLEER. CDR3 sequence: CASSQDTGRAGDTQYF. In DNA, the CDR3 is TGCGCCAGCAGCCAAGATACGGGGAGGGCCGGAGATACGCAGTATTTT.

The rearrangement links TRBV5-6 to TRBJ1-1, with D perhaps TRBD1 (5 bases). V was pared by 1 base and J by 8 bases, with 18 bases between. This CDR3 region has 15 residues. Germline V gene sequence: CDR1 SGHDT, CDR2 YYEEEE. The CDR3: CASSLRRGTIDEAFF. The CDR3 region has the DNA TGTGCCAGCAGCTTGCGGCGGGGGACTATCGACGAAGCTTTCTTT.

The chain carries TRBV5-5 and TRBJ2-5, with 7 positions matching TRBD1. The V gene end was trimmed by 2 bases and the J gene end by 3 bases; junction bases not matched to a gene: 1. This CDR3 spans 13 amino acids. In germline, CDR1 is SGHKS, CDR2 YYEKEE (reference sequence). The DNA of the CDR3 is TGTGCCAGCAGCTTAACAGGGGAAGAGACCCAGTACTTC. Translation gives CASSLTGEETQYF.

This clone was counted only a few times. The gene calls are TRBV6-5 and TRBJ1-1; the match to TRBD1 covers 8 bases. The V and J ends lost 0 bases and 3 bases, in that order; junction bases with no gene match: 6. Germline V lookup: CDR1 MNHEY, CDR2 SVGAGI. This CDR3 comprises 16 residues. CDR3 amino acids: CASSYSGTGGYTEAFF. As DNA, the CDR3 is TGTGCCAGCAGTTACTCCGGGACAGGAGGGTACACTGAAGCTTTCTTT.

CDR3 residues: CASSHHTRLAGYEQYF. The DNA of the CDR3 is TGTGCCAGCAGCCATCACACGAGACTAGCGGGATACGAGCAGTACTTC. The chain couples TRBV3-1 (or the pseudogene TRBV3-2) to TRBJ2-7, with TRBD2 identical over 11 bases. J lost 4 bases, V lost 3 bases, and 8 bases had no gene match. The CDR3 has 16 residues. From germline, CDR1 is LGHDT and CDR2 YNNKEL (reference sequence).

The chain carries TRBV2 and TRBJ2-1; 7 nucleotides line up with TRBD1. Losses at the gene ends were 6 bases for V and 3 bases for J; bases not matched to a gene: 5. CDR1 and CDR2 (germline): SNHLY, FYNNEI. The CDR3 extends over 14 amino acids. The CDR3 DNA is TGTGCCAGCAGGCATGGGGACAGCTACAATGAGCAGTTCTTC. Its protein product is CASRHGDSYNEQFF.

The V gene is TRBV5-1, the J gene TRBJ2-7; the match to TRBD2 covers 9 bases. The CDR3 is 17 amino acids. The ends lost 4 bases at V and 2 bases at J; junction bases unmatched: 13. Germline CDR1 SGHRS, CDR2 YFSETQ. The CDR3 protein is CASSLEYGLAPTYEQYF. CDR3 nucleotides: TGCGCCAGCAGCCTGGAATATGGACTAGCGCCTACCTACGAGCAGTACTTC. The full variable domain, with the rest looked up from reference TRBV5-1 and TRBJ2-7, is KAGVTQTPRYLIKTRGQQVTLSCSPISGHRSVSWYQQTPGQGLQFLFEYFSETQRNKGNFPGRFSGRQFSNSRSEMNVSTLELGDSALYLCASSLEYGLAPTYEQYFGPGTRLTVT.

The chain joins TRBV12-3 or TRBV12-4 to TRBJ1-5; D unresolved. This CDR3 has 13 amino acids. V dropped 4 bases and J dropped 7 bases, with 11 bases sitting between them. DNA of the CDR3: TGTGCCAGCAGTTACGAGGGCGAGCAGCCCCAGCATTTT. Its translation: CASSYEGEQPQHF.

This chain connects TRBV6-5 to TRBJ2-5; TRBD2 agrees at 9 bases. Per the germline V gene, CDR1 is MNHEY and CDR2 is SVGAGI. The CDR3 contains 14 residues. J lost 3 bases, V lost 6 bases, and 5 bases had no gene match. The CDR3 sequence is CASSSLAGKETQYF. The CDR3 bases are TGTGCCAGCAGCTCGCTAGCGGGAAAAGAGACCCAGTACTTC.

The V and J genes are TRBV18 and TRBJ2-7, with 9 bases matching TRBD1. Trimming removed 3 bases from V and 6 bases from J; junction bases left unmatched: 9. This CDR3 contains 15 residues. Germline V lookup: CDR1 KGHSH, CDR2 LQKENI. This CDR3 is CASSPSGTGMSEQYF. DNA of the CDR3: TGTGCCAGCTCACCCTCCGGGACAGGGATGAGCGAGCAGTACTTC.

The chain recombines TRBV6-1 with TRBJ2-1; TRBD2 aligns across 7 bases. Germline lookup yields CDR1 MNHNS and CDR2 SASEGT. The CDR3 runs 14 residues. Germline trimming cut 3 bases from V and 7 bases from J; bases unmatched to any gene: 6. The CDR3 reads CASSDGGSRNEQFF. DNA for the CDR3: TGTGCCAGCAGTGACGGGGGGTCCAGGAATGAGCAGTTCTTC.

CDR3 DNA: TGTGCCAGCAGCCACCGGGATTCAGATACGCAGTATTTT. The encoded protein is CASSHRDSDTQYF. V is TRBV7-9 and J is TRBJ2-3, with a possible D match to TRBD2 (5 bases). Trimming shortened V by 5 bases and J by 4 bases, and 10 bases separated the two germline ends. Germline V gene sequence: CDR1 SEHNR, CDR2 FQNEAQ (reference sequence). The CDR3 spans 13 residues.

V is TRBV7-2 and J is TRBJ2-3; no reliable D call. CDR3 size: 15 residues. The germline V and J ends were trimmed by 1 base and 2 bases, with 10 bases remaining between them. The germline gives CDR1 SGHTA, CDR2 FQGNSA. The DNA for the CDR3 is TGTGCCAGCAGCTTAGACGGAGCTCCCACAGATACGCAGTATTTT. It translates to CASSLDGAPTDTQYF.

This clone showed up just a few times. This chain joins TRBV5-4 and TRBJ2-7; TRBD1 might be the D (6 bases). CDR1 is SGHNT, CDR2 YYREEE, per germline (reference sequence). V lost 4 bases and J 4 bases, leaving 15 bases between the germline ends. This CDR3 spans 14 amino acids. The CDR3: CASSPDSQFYEQYF. The CDR3 coding sequence is TGTGCCAGCAGCCCGGACAGCCAGTTTTACGAGCAGTACTTC.